This T cell receptor beta chain originates from a study of radiotherapy plus CTLA-4 blockade in lung cancer. Germline values: CDR1 SGHTA, CDR2 FQGNSA. The CDR3 is made up of 13 amino acids. V dropped 3 bases and J dropped 4 bases, with 10 bases sitting between them. Sequencing was performed with immunoSEQ multiplex PCR; in TCRdb, only in-frame clones are kept and a portion is missing. The sample shows 25,000 to 35,000 clones, around 79% of them seen only once. This specimen consisted of peripheral blood, obtained from a patient treated with radiotherapy plus ipilimumab. The V gene is TRBV7-2, the J gene TRBJ2-7; D may be TRBD1 (7 bases). The source is a human donor with non-small cell lung cancer who had stable disease on radiotherapy plus ipilimumab. The DNA of the CDR3 is TGTGCCAGCAGCTTTTCAGGGGGGTACGAGCAGTACTTC. The encoded protein is CASSFSGGYEQYF.